This T cell receptor (beta chain) emerged from a study of Graves' ophthalmopathy and Graves' hyperthyroidism. Lactation, pregnancy, uncontrolled infections and other autoimmune diseases were all grounds for excluding patients. CDR3 length equals 12 residues. Trimming pared 6 bases from V and 2 bases from J, leaving 8 bases between. Amplification of the TCR beta CDR3 regions used RNA transcripts (as template). The workflow started with a first-round RT-PCR run with HTBI primers and then moved on to a second-round multiplex PCR. TCRdb itself ran the multiplex PCR reads through MiXCR, one entry per CDR3 protein. The repertoire has about 150,000 distinct CDR3 sequences, 30% to 45% of them found once; the top ten carry around 5.8%. This clonotype was seen only a few times.

The receptor was derived from a woman in her thirties or forties with Graves' ophthalmopathy. The specimen was peripheral blood. The chain has TRBV12-3 or TRBV12-4 and TRBJ2-7; no clear D. Here the CDR3 DNA reads TGTGCCAGCAGGGGCGCAGCCTACGAGCAGTACTTC. Translating it yields CASRGAAYEQYF.